This T cell receptor (beta chain) was obtained from a study of cytomegalovirus exposure and HLA in healthy donors. Study-wide points: Confirmation in vitro established that three CMV-associated chains were specific for CMV antigens. Sequencing depth across donors, presence/absence analyses assumed, was roughly uniform. On later analysis, the bulk of CMV-associated TCR beta chains appeared to be HLA-restricted. Reportedly, TCR beta sequences accurately predicted HLA-A and HLA-B alleles in most subjects.

Germline V gene lookup returns CDR1 SSHAT and CDR2 FNYEAQ (reference sequence). CDR3 length equals 14 residues. Worth noting for this clone: The antigen is undetermined. The junction departs from the called germline gene at one end, perhaps through a read error.

Researchers ran the PCR with 60 Vbeta and 13 Jbeta primers. Produced via immunoSEQ multiplex PCR; TCRdb's table is partial and in-frame only. The profile shows some 190,000 clones, about four fifths of them singletons. The sequenced sample was PBMCs. The sequence was obtained from a man between 18 and 29 years old in good health and CMV-seronegative. The chain has TRBV7-7 and TRBJ2-5; D is undetermined. The DNA of the CDR3 is TGTGCTAGCAGCTTAGATCCGACTGCTGAGACCCAGTACTTC. Translation gives CASSLDPTAETQYF.